This T cell receptor (beta chain) was found in a study of shared clonotypes between healthy human individuals. The trim removed 4 bases at V and 4 bases at J, leaving 6 bases unmatched. The germline gives CDR1 SGHRS, CDR2 YFSETQ. The CDR3 totals 14 residues. Replicate PCRs for sorted subsets used 200 ng DNA; this equaled 25,000 to 35,000 T cell genomes. Sequencing was performed with immunoSEQ multiplex PCR; in TCRdb, only in-frame clones are kept and a portion is missing. The sample yields over 400,000 clones, roughly 95% seen once. The receptor comes from a woman aged 25 to 45 in good health. This chain connects TRBV5-1 to TRBJ2-7; 9 nucleotides match TRBD2. Sequencing was done on a sample of naive CD4+ T cells sorted from blood. As to subset: CD45RA+ positively selected. CDR3 residues: CASSIAGGAYEQYF. The CDR3 nucleotides are TGCGCCAGCAGCATTGCGGGAGGGGCATACGAGCAGTACTTC.